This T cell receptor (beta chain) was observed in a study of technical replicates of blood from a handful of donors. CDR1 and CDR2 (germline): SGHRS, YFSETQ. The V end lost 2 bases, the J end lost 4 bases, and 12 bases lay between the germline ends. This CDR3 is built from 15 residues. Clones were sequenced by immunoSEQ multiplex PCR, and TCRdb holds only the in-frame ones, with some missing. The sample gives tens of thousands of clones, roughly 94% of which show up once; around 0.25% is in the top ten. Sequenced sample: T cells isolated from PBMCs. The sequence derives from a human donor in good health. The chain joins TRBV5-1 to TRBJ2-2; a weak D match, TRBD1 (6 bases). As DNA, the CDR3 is TGCGCCAGCAGCTTCGCCAGGGGCAGCACCGGGGAGCTGTTTTTT. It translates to CASSFARGSTGELFF.